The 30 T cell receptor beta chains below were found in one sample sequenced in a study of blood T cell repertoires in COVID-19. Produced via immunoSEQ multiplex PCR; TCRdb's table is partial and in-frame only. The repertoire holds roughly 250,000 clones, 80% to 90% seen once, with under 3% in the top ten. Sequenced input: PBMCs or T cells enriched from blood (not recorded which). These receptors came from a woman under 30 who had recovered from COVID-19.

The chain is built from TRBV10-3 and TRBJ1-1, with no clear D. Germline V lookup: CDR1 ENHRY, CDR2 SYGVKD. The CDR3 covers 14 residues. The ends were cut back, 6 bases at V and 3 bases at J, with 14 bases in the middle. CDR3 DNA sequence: TGTGCCATCAGCGAACTAGTATTTGACACTGAAGCTTTCTTT. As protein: CAISELVFDTEAFF.

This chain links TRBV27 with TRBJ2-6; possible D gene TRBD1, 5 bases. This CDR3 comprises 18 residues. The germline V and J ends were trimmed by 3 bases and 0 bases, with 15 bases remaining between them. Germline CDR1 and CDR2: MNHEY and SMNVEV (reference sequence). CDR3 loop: CASSFGRVGSSGANVLTF. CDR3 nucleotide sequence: TGTGCCAGCAGTTTCGGCAGGGTGGGCTCCTCTGGGGCCAACGTCCTGACTTTC. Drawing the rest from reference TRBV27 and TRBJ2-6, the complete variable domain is EAQVTQNPRYLITVTGKKLTVTCSQNMNHEYMSWYRQDPGLGLRQIYYSMNVEVTDKGDVPEGYKVSRKEKRNFPLILESPSPNQTSLYFCASSFGRVGSSGANVLTFGAGSRLTVL.

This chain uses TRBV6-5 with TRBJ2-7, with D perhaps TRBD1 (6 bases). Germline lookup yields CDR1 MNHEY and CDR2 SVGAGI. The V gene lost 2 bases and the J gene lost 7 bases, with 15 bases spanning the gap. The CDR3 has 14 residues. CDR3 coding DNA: TGTGCCAGCAGTTACGTCAGGGGACGGAAAGAGCAGTACTTC. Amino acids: CASSYVRGRKEQYF.

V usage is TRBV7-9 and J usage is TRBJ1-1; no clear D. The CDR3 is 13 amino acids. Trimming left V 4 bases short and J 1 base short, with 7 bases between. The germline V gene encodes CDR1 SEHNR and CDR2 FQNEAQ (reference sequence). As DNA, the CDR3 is TGTGCCAGCAGCTCTCCGGGGAACACTGAAGCTTTCTTT. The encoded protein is CASSSPGNTEAFF.

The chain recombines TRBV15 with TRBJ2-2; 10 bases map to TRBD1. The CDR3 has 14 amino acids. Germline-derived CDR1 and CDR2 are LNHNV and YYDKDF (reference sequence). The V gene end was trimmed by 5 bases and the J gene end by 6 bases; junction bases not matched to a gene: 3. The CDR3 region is CATSSGQGAGELFF. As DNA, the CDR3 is TGTGCCACCAGCTCTGGACAGGGGGCCGGGGAGCTGTTTTTT.

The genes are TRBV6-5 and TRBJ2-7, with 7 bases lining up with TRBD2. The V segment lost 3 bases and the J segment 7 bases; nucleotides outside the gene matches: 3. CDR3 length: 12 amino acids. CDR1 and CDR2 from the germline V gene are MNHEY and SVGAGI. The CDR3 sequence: CASSYLGGEQYF. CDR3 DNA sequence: TGTGCCAGCAGTTATTTGGGGGGGGAGCAGTACTTC.

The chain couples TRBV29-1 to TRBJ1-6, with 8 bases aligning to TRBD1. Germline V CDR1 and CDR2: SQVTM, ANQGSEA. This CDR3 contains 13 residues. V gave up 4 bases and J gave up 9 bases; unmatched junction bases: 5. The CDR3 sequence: CSVAGDRGSPLHF. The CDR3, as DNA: TGCAGCGTTGCAGGTGACAGGGGTTCACCCCTCCACTTT.

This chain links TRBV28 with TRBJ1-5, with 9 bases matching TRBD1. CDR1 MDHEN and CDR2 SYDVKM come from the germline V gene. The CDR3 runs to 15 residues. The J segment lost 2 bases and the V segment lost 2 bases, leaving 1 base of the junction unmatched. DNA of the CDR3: TGTGCCAGCAGTTTACGGACAGGGGGCAATCAGCCCCAGCATTTT. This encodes CASSLRTGGNQPQHF.

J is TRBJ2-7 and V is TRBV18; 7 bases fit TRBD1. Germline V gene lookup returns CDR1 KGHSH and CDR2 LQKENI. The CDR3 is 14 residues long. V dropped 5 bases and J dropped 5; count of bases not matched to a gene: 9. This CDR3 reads CASSTRQGINEQYF. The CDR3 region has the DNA TGTGCCAGCTCAACACGACAGGGAATCAACGAGCAGTACTTC.

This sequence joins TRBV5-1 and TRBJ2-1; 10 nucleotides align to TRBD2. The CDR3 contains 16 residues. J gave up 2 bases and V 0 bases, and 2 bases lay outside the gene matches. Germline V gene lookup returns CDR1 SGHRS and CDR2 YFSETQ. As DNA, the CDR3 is TGCGCCAGCAGCTTGGGAGCGGGGGGGACCTACAATGAGCAGTTCTTC. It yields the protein CASSLGAGGTYNEQFF.

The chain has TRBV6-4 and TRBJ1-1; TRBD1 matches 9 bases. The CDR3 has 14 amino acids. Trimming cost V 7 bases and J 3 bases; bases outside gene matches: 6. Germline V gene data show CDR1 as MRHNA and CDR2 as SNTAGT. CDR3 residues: CASKPGQGDTEAFF. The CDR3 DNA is TGTGCCAGCAAACCGGGACAGGGAGACACTGAAGCTTTCTTT.

The CDR3 nucleotides are TGTGCCAGCGGCCGGACAGAGGGAAAGGGTGGCTACACCTTC. This gives the protein CASGRTEGKGGYTF. The rearrangement links TRBV2 to TRBJ1-2; the D gene is possibly TRBD1 (6 bases). This CDR3 region has 14 residues. V gave up 8 bases and J gave up 7 bases, with 20 bases separating them. Germline assignment: CDR1 SNHLY and CDR2 FYNNEI.

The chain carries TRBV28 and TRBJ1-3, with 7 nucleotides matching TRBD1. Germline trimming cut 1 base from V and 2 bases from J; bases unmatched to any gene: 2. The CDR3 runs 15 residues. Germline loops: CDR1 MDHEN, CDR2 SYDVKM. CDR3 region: CASSLSTGAGNTIYF. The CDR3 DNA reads TGTGCCAGCAGTTTATCCACAGGGGCTGGAAACACCATATATTTT.

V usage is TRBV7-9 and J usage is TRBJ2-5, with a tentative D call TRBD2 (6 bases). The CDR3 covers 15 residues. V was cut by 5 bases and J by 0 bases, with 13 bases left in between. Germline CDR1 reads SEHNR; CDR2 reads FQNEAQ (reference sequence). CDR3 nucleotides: TGTGCCAGCAGCACCGGGACTCACAACCAAGAGACCCAGTACTTC. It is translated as CASSTGTHNQETQYF.

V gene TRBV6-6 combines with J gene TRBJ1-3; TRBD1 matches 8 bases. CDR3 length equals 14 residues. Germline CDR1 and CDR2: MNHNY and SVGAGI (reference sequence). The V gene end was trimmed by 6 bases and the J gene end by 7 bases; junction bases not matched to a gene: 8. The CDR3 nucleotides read TGTGCCAGCAGGCAGGGACAGGTTGGGAACACCATATATTTT. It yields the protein CASRQGQVGNTIYF.

The CDR3: CASSQEFFRARGRDEQYF. The CDR3 region has the DNA TGTGCCAGCAGCCAAGAGTTTTTCAGGGCTAGGGGGCGTGACGAGCAGTACTTC. This chain joins TRBV3-1 (or the pseudogene TRBV3-2) and TRBJ2-7, with 7 bases matching TRBD1. Germline V gene data show CDR1 as LGHDT and CDR2 as YNNKEL (reference sequence). Losses at the gene ends were 0 bases for V and 5 bases for J; bases not matched to a gene: 16. This CDR3 is 18 amino acids long.

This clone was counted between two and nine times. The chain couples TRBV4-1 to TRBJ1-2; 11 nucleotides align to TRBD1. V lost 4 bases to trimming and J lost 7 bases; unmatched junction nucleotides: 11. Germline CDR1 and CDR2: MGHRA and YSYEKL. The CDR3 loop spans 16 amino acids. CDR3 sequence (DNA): TGCGCCAGCAGCCGAGAAAAAAGGACAGGGGGCGGTGGCTACACCTTC. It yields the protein CASSREKRTGGGGYTF.

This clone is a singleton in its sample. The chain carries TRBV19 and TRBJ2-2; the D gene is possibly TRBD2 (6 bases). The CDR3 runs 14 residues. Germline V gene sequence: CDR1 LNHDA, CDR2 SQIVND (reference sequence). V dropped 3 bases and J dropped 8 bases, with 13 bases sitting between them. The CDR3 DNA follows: TGTGCCAGTAGTATCGCAGCCGGGAGAGGGGAGCTGTTTTTT. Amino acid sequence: CASSIAAGRGELFF.

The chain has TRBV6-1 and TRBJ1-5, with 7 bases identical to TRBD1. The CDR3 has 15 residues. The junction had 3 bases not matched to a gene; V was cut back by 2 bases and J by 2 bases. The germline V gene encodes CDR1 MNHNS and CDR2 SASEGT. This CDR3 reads CASSEMGTGNQPQHF. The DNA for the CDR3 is TGTGCCAGCAGTGAAATGGGGACAGGCAATCAGCCCCAGCATTTT.

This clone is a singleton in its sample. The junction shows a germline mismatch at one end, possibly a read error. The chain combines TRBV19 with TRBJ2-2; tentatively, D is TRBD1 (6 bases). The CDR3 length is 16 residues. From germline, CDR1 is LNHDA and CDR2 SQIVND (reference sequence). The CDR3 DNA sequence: TGTGCCAGTAGTTCTGTCAACAGGGCCGCCACCGGCGAGCTGTTTTTT. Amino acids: CASSSVNRAATGELFF.

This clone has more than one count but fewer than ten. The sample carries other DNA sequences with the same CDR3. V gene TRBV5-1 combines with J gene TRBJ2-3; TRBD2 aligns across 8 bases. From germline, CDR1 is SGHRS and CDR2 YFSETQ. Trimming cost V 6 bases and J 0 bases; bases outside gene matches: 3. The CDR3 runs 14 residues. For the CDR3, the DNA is TGCGCCAGCACCCGGGGGGGGAGCACAGATACGCAGTATTTT. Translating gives CASTRGGSTDTQYF.

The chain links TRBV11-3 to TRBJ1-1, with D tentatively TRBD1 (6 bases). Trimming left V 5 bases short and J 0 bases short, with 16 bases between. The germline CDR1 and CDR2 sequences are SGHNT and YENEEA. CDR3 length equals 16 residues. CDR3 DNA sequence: TGTGCCAGCAGCGCCCGAGGACAGCCCATGAACACTGAAGCTTTCTTT. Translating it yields CASSARGQPMNTEAFF.

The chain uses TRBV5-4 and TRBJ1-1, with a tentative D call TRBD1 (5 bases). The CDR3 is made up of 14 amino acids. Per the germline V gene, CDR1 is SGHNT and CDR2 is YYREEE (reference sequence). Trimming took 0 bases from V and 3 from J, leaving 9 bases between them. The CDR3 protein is CASSLGSGDTEAFF. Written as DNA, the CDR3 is TGTGCCAGCAGCTTGGGCTCGGGGGACACTGAAGCTTTCTTT.

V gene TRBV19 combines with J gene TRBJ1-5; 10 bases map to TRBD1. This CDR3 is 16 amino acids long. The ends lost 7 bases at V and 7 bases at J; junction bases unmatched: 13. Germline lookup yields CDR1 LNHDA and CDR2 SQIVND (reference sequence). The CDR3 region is CASISGQGELDQPQHF. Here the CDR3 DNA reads TGTGCCAGTATCAGTGGACAGGGGGAGTTGGACCAGCCCCAGCATTTT.

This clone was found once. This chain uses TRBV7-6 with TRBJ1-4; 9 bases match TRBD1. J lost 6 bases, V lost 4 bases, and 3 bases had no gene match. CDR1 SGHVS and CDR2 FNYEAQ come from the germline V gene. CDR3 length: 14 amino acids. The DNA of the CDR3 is TGTGCCAGCAGCTACGGGACAGGGCATGAAAAACTGTTTTTT. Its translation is CASSYGTGHEKLFF.

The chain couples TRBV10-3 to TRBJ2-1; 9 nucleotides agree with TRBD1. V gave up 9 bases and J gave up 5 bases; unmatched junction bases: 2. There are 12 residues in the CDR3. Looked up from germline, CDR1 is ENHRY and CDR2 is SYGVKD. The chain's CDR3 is CAIGQGNNEQFF. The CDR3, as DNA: TGTGCCATTGGACAGGGGAACAATGAGCAGTTCTTC.

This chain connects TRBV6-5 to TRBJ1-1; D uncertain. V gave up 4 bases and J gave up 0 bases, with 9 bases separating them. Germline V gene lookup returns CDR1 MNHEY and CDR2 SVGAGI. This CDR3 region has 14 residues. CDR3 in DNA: TGTGCCAGCAGTTCCAGAGGGATGAACACTGAAGCTTTCTTT. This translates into CASSSRGMNTEAFF.

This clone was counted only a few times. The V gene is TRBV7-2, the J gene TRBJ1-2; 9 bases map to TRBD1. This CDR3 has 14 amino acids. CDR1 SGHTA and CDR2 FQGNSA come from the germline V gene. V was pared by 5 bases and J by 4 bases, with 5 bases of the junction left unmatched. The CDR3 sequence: CASSPDRGVYGYTF. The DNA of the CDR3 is TGTGCCAGCAGCCCCGACAGGGGGGTCTATGGCTACACCTTC.

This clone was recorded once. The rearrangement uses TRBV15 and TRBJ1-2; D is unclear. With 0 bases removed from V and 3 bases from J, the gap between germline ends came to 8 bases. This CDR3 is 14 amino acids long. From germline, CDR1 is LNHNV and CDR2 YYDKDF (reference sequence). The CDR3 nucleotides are TGTGCCACCAGCAGAGATCACAAAGACTATGGCTACACCTTC. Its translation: CATSRDHKDYGYTF.

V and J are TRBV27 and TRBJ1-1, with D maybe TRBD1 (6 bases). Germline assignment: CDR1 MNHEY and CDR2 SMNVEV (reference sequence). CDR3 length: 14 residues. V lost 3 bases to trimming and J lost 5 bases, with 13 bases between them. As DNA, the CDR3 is TGTGCCAGCAGTTTCGGGGGGCCTCAAACTGAAGCTTTCTTT. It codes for CASSFGGPQTEAFF.